The sequence of this T cell receptor (beta chain) was determined in a study of T cell responses to AZD1222 COVID-19 vaccine. General study points: Spike-specific TCRs gained breadth and depth after people received two AZD1222 doses.

The CDR3 is 14 amino acids. Germline-derived CDR1 and CDR2 are SGHNT and YYREEE (reference sequence). With 4 bases removed from V and 0 bases from J, the gap between germline ends came to 10 bases. TCRdb's table, derived via immunoSEQ multiplex PCR, lists solely in-frame clones and lacks some. The data hold around 120,000 clones, with more than 75% observed a single time. A note on this clone: The antigen is unknown.

The sequences come from peripheral blood, collected on day 0 of AZD1222 vaccination. This TCR was sampled from an adult in good health. The chain has TRBV5-4 and TRBJ1-1, with a possible D match to TRBD1 (6 bases). CDR3 coding DNA: TGTGCCAGCAGCGCCCGGGACATGAACACTGAAGCTTTCTTT. It is translated as CASSARDMNTEAFF.